This entry lists 19 T cell receptor beta chains sequenced from one sample in a study of blood T cells in healthy people across ages. Through a sample-barcoded 5' primer and a J-beta primer mix, a second PCR was run for roughly 6 to 12 cycles. Using its own MiXCR run on the 5' RACE reads, TCRdb lists one record per CDR3 protein. The sample lists roughly 1,000,000 distinct CDR3 sequences; around 25% were seen once. The same specimen was also included in a second study, on T cells of mothers and their children.

The sequenced sample consisted of blood. The receptors originated from a girl aged 2 to 10 in good health.

A few counts support this clonotype. The CDR3 loop is CASSPKYNDEQYF. CDR3 nucleotides: TGTGCCAGCAGTCCCAAGTACAACGACGAGCAGTACTTC. V and J are TRBV6-6 and TRBJ2-7; D gene unclear. Trimming took 5 bases from V and 5 from J, leaving 13 bases between them. This CDR3 has 13 amino acids. The germline V gene encodes CDR1 MNHNY and CDR2 SVGAGI (reference sequence).

The chain has TRBV24-1 and TRBJ2-2; a possible D gene is TRBD2 (6 bases). CDR3 length equals 15 residues. With 3 bases removed from V and 5 bases from J, the gap between germline ends came to 12 bases. Germline V CDR1 and CDR2: KGHDR, SFDVKD. This CDR3 reads CATSDRDLFTGELFF. The CDR3 bases are TGTGCCACCAGTGATCGGGACTTATTTACCGGGGAGCTGTTTTTT.

The rearrangement uses TRBV3-1 and TRBJ2-1; 7 bases match TRBD2. Looked up from germline, CDR1 is LGHDT and CDR2 is YNNKEL (reference sequence). V lost 3 bases to trimming and J lost 4 bases; unmatched junction nucleotides: 12. This CDR3 has 17 residues. The CDR3 nucleotides are TGTGCCAGCAGCCAGGGGGGGAGGCGGAGACTTTACAATGAGCAGTTCTTC. Protein sequence: CASSQGGRRRLYNEQFF.

V gene TRBV20-1 combines with J gene TRBJ2-5, with 8 nucleotides matching TRBD1. This CDR3 contains 14 residues. Trimming removed 3 bases from V and 5 bases from J; junction bases left unmatched: 8. Germline lookup yields CDR1 DFQATT and CDR2 SNEGSKA (reference sequence). The CDR3 coding sequence is TGCAGTGCTAGGTTTACCAGGGGGCGGGAGACCCAGTACTTC. It codes for CSARFTRGRETQYF.

A few counts support this clonotype. This chain links TRBV20-1 with TRBJ2-5; D perhaps matches TRBD1 (6 bases). This CDR3 is built from 14 residues. V lost 3 bases and J lost 4, with 15 bases in between. The germline gives CDR1 DFQATT, CDR2 SNEGSKA (reference sequence). CDR3 DNA: TGCAGTGCTAGCCGGACAGCTCAAGGAGAGACCCAGTACTTC. Amino acids: CSASRTAQGETQYF.

The CDR3 bases are TGCAGTGCTCCTACTAGCGGGGCTGAAGAGACCCAGTACTTC. It is translated as CSAPTSGAEETQYF. The V gene is TRBV20-1, the J gene TRBJ2-5, with 10 bases fitting TRBD2. The germline gives CDR1 DFQATT, CDR2 SNEGSKA (reference sequence). This CDR3 has 14 amino acids. Germline trimming cut 5 bases from V and 3 bases from J; bases unmatched to any gene: 6.

The sample holds a few counts of this clonotype. The V gene is TRBV4-1, the J gene TRBJ1-2; no clear D gene. Germline CDR1 and CDR2: MGHRA and YSYEKL. V lost 0 bases and J 7 bases, leaving 18 bases between the germline ends. The CDR3 sequence is 16 residues long. CDR3 coding DNA: TGCGCCAGCAGCCAAGAGATGGCCAAGAAGGTCAGTGGCTACACCTTC. Protein product: CASSQEMAKKVSGYTF.

The rearrangement links TRBV5-8 to TRBJ1-5, with D possibly TRBD1 on 6 matching bases. Looked up from germline, CDR1 is SGHTS and CDR2 is YDEGEE. The germline V and J ends were trimmed by 4 bases and 7 bases, with 21 bases remaining between them. This CDR3 is built from 16 residues. CDR3 nucleotide sequence: TGTGCCAGCAGCGACGTTATAGGGGGAGCGGGACAGCCCCAGCATTTT. Its translation is CASSDVIGGAGQPQHF.

This chain connects TRBV6-6 to TRBJ2-3; the D gene is possibly TRBD1 (5 bases). Per the germline V gene, CDR1 is MNHNY and CDR2 is SVGAGI (reference sequence). V lost 8 bases and J 0 bases, leaving 9 bases between the germline ends. This CDR3 spans 13 amino acids. Here the CDR3 reads CASWQGSTDTQYF. Written as DNA, the CDR3 is TGTGCCAGCTGGCAGGGCAGCACAGATACGCAGTATTTT.

V gene TRBV20-1 combines with J gene TRBJ2-1, with TRBD2 as a possible D gene (5 bases). Germline CDR1 is DFQATT and CDR2 is SNEGSKA (reference sequence). This CDR3 comprises 19 residues. Between the trimmed V and J ends, which lost 1 base and 1 base, there was a span of 23 bases. The CDR3 reads CSARVGWESYVRSYNEQFF. In DNA form, the CDR3 reads TGCAGTGCTAGAGTAGGGTGGGAGTCATATGTAAGGTCCTACAATGAGCAGTTCTTC.

The J gene is TRBJ2-1, the V gene TRBV11-2; 11 bases are shared with TRBD2. Germline V CDR1 and CDR2: SGHAT, FQNNGV. CDR3 length: 16 amino acids. With 5 bases clipped from V and 5 bases from J, the junction kept 8 bases outside the gene matches. The CDR3: CASSPTLAGGDNEQFF. In DNA form, the CDR3 reads TGTGCCAGCAGCCCGACTTTAGCGGGGGGGGACAATGAGCAGTTCTTC.

This clonotype was recorded a few times. This chain connects TRBV13 to TRBJ2-7; 10 bases agree with TRBD2. Germline V gives CDR1 PRHDT, CDR2 FYEKMQ (reference sequence). With V trimmed by 4 bases and J by 2 bases, 5 bases remained unmatched. The CDR3 has 15 residues. The CDR3 loop reads CASSSQTSGPYEQYF. As DNA, the CDR3 is TGTGCCAGCAGCTCCCAGACTAGCGGGCCCTACGAGCAGTACTTC. The full variable domain, its missing parts supplied by reference TRBV13 and TRBJ2-7, is AAGVIQSPRHLIKEKRETATLKCYPIPRHDTVYWYQQGPGQDPQFLISFYEKMQSDKGSIPDRFSAQQFSDYHSELNMSSLELGDSALYFCASSSQTSGPYEQYFGPGTRLTVT.

This clonotype is a singleton in its sample. The chain recombines TRBV6-6 with TRBJ2-2; D remains unclear. V gave up 6 bases and J gave up 4 bases, with 9 bases separating them. Germline CDR1 reads MNHNY; CDR2 reads SVGAGI (reference sequence). The CDR3 loop spans 13 amino acids. The CDR3 bases are TGTGCCAGCAGCCTAGTAACCACCGGGGAGCTGTTTTTT. Translation gives CASSLVTTGELFF.

The chain couples TRBV29-1 to TRBJ2-3; the match to TRBD1 covers 11 bases. The J segment lost 2 bases and the V segment lost 5 bases, leaving 3 bases of the junction unmatched. CDR3 length: 14 residues. Germline V gene lookup returns CDR1 SQVTM and CDR2 ANQGSEA. CDR3 residues: CSVSDRGPTDTQYF. CDR3 nucleotides: TGCAGCGTTTCGGACAGGGGGCCCACAGATACGCAGTATTTT.

The V and J genes are TRBV7-2 and TRBJ2-3; D perhaps matches TRBD2 (6 bases). Germline values: CDR1 SGHTA, CDR2 FQGNSA. The CDR3 extends over 14 amino acids. Trimming shortened V by 5 bases and J by 5 bases, and 14 bases separated the two germline ends. The CDR3 loop reads CASSQTRPGDTQYF. In DNA, the CDR3 is TGTGCCAGCAGCCAGACTAGGCCTGGAGATACGCAGTATTTT.

This chain connects TRBV12-3 or TRBV12-4 to TRBJ1-1; D not resolved. Trimming shortened V by 6 bases and J by 1 base, and 12 bases separated the two germline ends. The length of the CDR3 is 14 residues. The CDR3 DNA is TGTGCCAGCAGCAGTACCGCGACGAACACTGAAGCTTTCTTT. This gives the protein CASSSTATNTEAFF.

The chain employs TRBV20-1 and TRBJ1-5, with no clear D. V was shortened by 6 bases and J by 2 bases, with 23 bases between the two germline ends. Per germline, CDR1 DFQATT and CDR2 SNEGSKA (reference sequence). The CDR3 consists of 17 residues. This CDR3 is CSAHDAGIGSGNQPQHF. In nucleotides, the CDR3 is TGCAGTGCCCACGACGCGGGTATCGGGAGTGGCAATCAGCCCCAGCATTTT.

The chain links TRBV4-2 to TRBJ2-3; D is possibly TRBD2 (5 bases). The CDR3 totals 14 residues. The V end lost 1 base, the J end lost 4 bases, and 9 bases lay between the germline ends. Germline CDR1 reads LGHNA; CDR2 reads YNFKEQ. The CDR3 nucleotides read TGTGCCAGCAGCCAAGCTTCCGGGGCAGATACGCAGTATTTT. Translation gives CASSQASGADTQYF.

The rearrangement joins TRBV24-1 to TRBJ2-4; D remains unclear. CDR3 length: 14 amino acids. V lost 9 bases to trimming and J lost 0 bases, with 11 bases between them. Germline CDR1 KGHDR, CDR2 SFDVKD. The CDR3: CATGSSGAKNIQYF. DNA of the CDR3: TGTGCCACCGGCTCTAGTGGAGCCAAAAACATTCAGTACTTC.